The present T cell receptor beta chain was sequenced within a study of shared clonotypes between healthy human individuals. Produced via immunoSEQ multiplex PCR; TCRdb's table is partial and in-frame only. The sample holds around 720,000 clones; around 78% are singletons and the top ten take roughly 1.9%. V lost 5 bases and J lost 3; bases outside the gene matches: 5. Germline V gives CDR1 SEHNR, CDR2 FQNEAQ (reference sequence). The length of the CDR3 is 14 residues. The chain recombines TRBV7-9 with TRBJ2-7; 9 bases are a match to TRBD1. Sequenced: memory CD4+ T cells sorted from blood. Subset given: CD45RA-negative fraction. This TCR was sampled from a woman aged 25 to 39 in good health. Here the CDR3 DNA reads TGTGCCAGCAGCCACCAGGACAGGGGCTACGAGCAGTACTTC. Translation gives CASSHQDRGYEQYF.